This TCR beta chain came from a study of metastatic and nonmetastatic thyroid tumors. By frequency in the sample, this clone is medium-sized. All patients were untreated before thyroid surgery. Through MiXCR, TCRdb re-clonotyped the PCR reads. The top ten hold about 10% of the sample, which has 15,000 to 20,000 clones, about 30% seen once. CDR3 length: 14 residues. Germline CDR1 and CDR2: MNHNS and SASEGT. Between the trimmed V and J ends, which lost 3 bases and 4 bases, there was a span of 11 bases. This TCR derives from a female donor with papillary thyroid cancer or a benign thyroid nodule (not recorded which). Some clones in this sample may be carry-over from other donors' samples. The material sequenced was tumor tissue. The chain carries TRBV6-1 and TRBJ2-3, with D possibly matching TRBD2 (6 bases). The CDR3 loop reads CASSDVGGADTQYF. The CDR3 DNA is TGTGCCAGCAGTGACGTGGGGGGTGCAGATACGCAGTATTTT.